This is a list of T cell receptor beta chains from one sample in a study of shared clonotypes between healthy human individuals. The table came from immunoSEQ multiplex PCR; TCRdb's copy has only in-frame clones and leaves some out. The sample holds approximately 100,000 clones, around 64% seen once. Source material: memory CD8+ T cells sorted from blood. The source of these receptors is a woman aged 30 to 39 in good health. The CDR3 runs from the conserved cysteine through the conserved F or W.

cdr3_length j_call v_call cdr3_aa
16 TRBJ2-5 TRBV25-1 CASSIPSRGNQETQYF
16 TRBJ2-2 TRBV27 CASSFLAATNTGELFF
15 TRBJ2-7 TRBV27 CASSLSGSTFYEQYF
16 TRBJ2-3 TRBV28 CASSHTSGRSADTQYF
13 TRBJ1-2 TRBV6-8 CASSPRGNYGYTF
11 TRBJ2-1 TRBV7-9 CASRGINEQFF
14 TRBJ2-2 TRBV19 CASSLRQYTGELFF
15 TRBJ2-1 TRBV5-1 CASSLGDRYNNEQFF
15 TRBJ1-3 TRBV23-1 CASSHRDRSGNTIYF
16 TRBJ1-3 TRBV27 CASSSQGGISGNTIYF
16 TRBJ2-7 TRBV29-1 CSADFGKERGIYEQYF
19 TRBJ2-7 TRBV11-2 CASSPKDRGLRREYYEQYF
16 TRBJ2-2 TRBV7-2 CASSSFGPDSAGELFF
18 TRBJ2-1 TRBV5-6 CASNSGAGTSGRANEQFF
13 TRBJ2-7 TRBV28 CASKSGQSYEQYF
15 TRBJ1-4 TRBV6-1 CASRVGTGTVEKLFF
14 TRBJ2-7 TRBV11-3 CASSPRTGVHEQYF
14 TRBJ2-3 TRBV6-4 CASSDSIESDTQYF
10 TRBJ1-2 TRBV20-1 CGFLGHGYTF
17 TRBJ2-7 TRBV5-4 CASSSRIAGGDSYEQYF
17 TRBJ2-3 TRBV4-1 CASSQALAGWGADTQYF
16 TRBJ2-7 TRBV15 CATSRAVGTGAVEQYF
13 TRBJ2-1 TRBV6-4 CASSRTSVNEQFF
12 TRBJ2-3 TRBV7-9 CASSLSINTQYF
15 TRBJ2-1 TRBV6-5 CASSSGERGNNEQFF
15 TRBJ2-1 TRBV13 CASSLVASGGNEQFF
15 TRBJ2-3 TRBV2 CASSEAHKRTDTQYF
15 TRBJ2-3 TRBV27 CASSLRSYSTDTQYF
16 TRBJ2-2 TRBV4-1 CASSQGGPALPGELFF
12 TRBJ2-1 TRBV5-1 CASSLGWGLRFF
14 TRBJ2-1 TRBV6-1 CASSESGSTNEQFF
14 TRBJ2-7 TRBV6-1 CASSEESGISEQYF
14 TRBJ1-1 TRBV7-9 CASSPRAYDTEAFF
14 TRBJ2-1 TRBV6-6 CASSPGLEGNEQFF
18 TRBJ2-3 TRBV2 CASRTPTSGSLSTDTQYF
16 TRBJ2-2 TRBV4-1 CASSQDGGPNTGELFF